This section outlines one T cell receptor beta chain sequence together with its context. Its antigen remains unknown. The table came from immunoSEQ multiplex PCR; TCRdb's copy has only in-frame clones and leaves some out. In the table there are around 26,000 clones, about 95% of which are singletons. These data belong to a study of STAT3 mutations in large granular lymphocyte leukemia. General study findings and limits: Every T-cell large granular lymphocyte leukemia patient had at least one immunodominant TCR beta clonotype. Suggested: STAT3 mutation was not the ancestral event for these clonal expansions.

The CDR3 is made up of 12 amino acids. J lost 8 bases, V lost 8 bases, and 6 bases had no gene match. The V gene's germline CDR1 is MNHEY and CDR2 SVGAGI. The TCR sequence derives from a man between 40 and 49 years old with T-cell large granular lymphocyte leukemia. Some clones in this sample may be carry-over from other donors' samples. Source material: peripheral blood mononuclear cells. This chain joins TRBV6-5 and TRBJ1-2; 9 bases fit TRBD1. The CDR3 sequence: CASRLGTGGYTF. For the CDR3, the DNA is TGTGCCAGCCGCCTCGGGACAGGGGGCTACACCTTC.